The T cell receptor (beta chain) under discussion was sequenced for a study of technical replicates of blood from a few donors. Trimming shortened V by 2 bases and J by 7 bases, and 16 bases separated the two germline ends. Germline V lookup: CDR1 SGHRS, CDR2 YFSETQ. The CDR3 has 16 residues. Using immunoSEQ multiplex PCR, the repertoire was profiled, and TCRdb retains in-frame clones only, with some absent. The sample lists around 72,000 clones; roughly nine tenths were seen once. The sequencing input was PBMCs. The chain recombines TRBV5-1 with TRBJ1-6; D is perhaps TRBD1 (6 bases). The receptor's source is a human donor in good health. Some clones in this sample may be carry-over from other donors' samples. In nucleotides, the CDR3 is TGCGCCAGCAGCTTTGCCGACCCGGGACAAAATTCACCCCTCCACTTT. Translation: CASSFADPGQNSPLHF.